This T cell receptor beta chain was documented in a study of blood T cell repertoires in COVID-19. About the study: Acute-phase and convalescent COVID-19 samples originated in the United States, Italy and Spain. The analysed material was cDNA or gDNA that came from T cells, B-cell-depleted T cells, or PBMCs.

This clone was found a few times. This CDR3 region has 12 residues. Germline CDR1 and CDR2: SGDLS and YYNGEE. Trimming cost V 0 bases and J 10 bases, with 10 bases left between them. Followed longitudinally, the Seattle patients had been enrolled during active infection. Authors' methods: From reference gene primer amplification, estimates of nucleated cell counts were derived. The data were produced by immunoSEQ multiplex PCR, yet TCRdb's version contains in-frame clones alone and is incomplete. The V and J calls and the clone size are those of that table, but D and trimming were determined from the DNA. The table lists some 100,000 clones, about 90% of them singletons, with roughly 2.1% in the top ten.

The sample comprised peripheral blood. The rearrangement joins TRBV9 to TRBJ1-1, with D maybe TRBD1 (6 bases). The receptor was isolated from a man in his fifties or sixties with COVID-19, enrolled during active disease. CDR3 coding DNA: TGTGCCAGCAGCGTAGAAGGGGGTCCAGCTTTCTTT. Protein: CASSVEGGPAFF.